This entry concerns a single T cell receptor (beta chain). CDR1 and CDR2 from the germline V gene are SEHNR and FQNEAQ (reference sequence). The CDR3 has 19 amino acids. The trim removed 1 base at V and 6 bases at J, leaving 13 bases unmatched. Per the original data handling: Reference gene primer amplification in the assay estimated nucleated cell counts. Data came from immunoSEQ multiplex PCR; TCRdb stores just in-frame clones and leaves some out. Clone size and the V and J calls come from that table; the DNA yielded D and trimming. The table lists 130,000 to 150,000 clones, more than 75% of them singletons. These data come from a study of blood T cell repertoires in COVID-19. Study at large: Acute and convalescent COVID-19 specimens originated in the United States, Italy and Spain. The analysed material was cDNA or gDNA that came from T cells, B-cell-depleted T cells, or PBMCs.

The sample was peripheral blood. The V gene is TRBV7-9, the J gene TRBJ2-3; 13 bases map to TRBD2. This TCR derives from a human donor with acute or convalescent COVID-19. The donor label of this sample is uncertain. The CDR3 region is CASSLGGGLAGDTLDTQYF. In DNA, the CDR3 is TGTGCCAGCAGCTTAGGGGGTGGACTAGCGGGGGACACTTTGGATACGCAGTATTTT. The full variable domain, rest sourced from reference TRBV7-9 and TRBJ2-3, is DTGVSQNPRHKITKRGQNVTFRCDPISEHNRLYWYRQTLGQGPEFLTYFQNEAQLEKSRLLSDRFSAERPKGSFSTLEIQRTEQGDSAMYLCASSLGGGLAGDTLDTQYFGPGTRLTVL.